This paragraph covers one TCR beta chain sequence. The antigen remains undetermined. Blood from later-ophthalmopathy patients was taken at first hyperthyroidism diagnosis. The data were taken from a study of T cells in Graves' hyperthyroidism and ophthalmopathy. Findings and limits, study-wide: Most clonotypes expanded in thyroid above 0.001 were likewise present in blood.

Authors of the study amplified TCR beta CDR3 regions from RNA transcripts. The HTBI set primed first-round TCR CDR3 RT-PCR. TCRdb redid the calling of the multiplex PCR reads with MiXCR, one entry per CDR3 protein. The sample lists hundreds of thousands of distinct CDR3 sequences, roughly 13% occurring once. Germline V gene lookup returns CDR1 MNHNS and CDR2 SASEGT. Trimming took 5 bases from V and 3 from J; bases not matched to a gene: 9. This CDR3 has 17 residues. Sequencing used blood. V and J are TRBV6-1 and TRBJ1-5; 11 bases agree with TRBD1. The sequence derives from a woman aged 25 to 39 with Graves' hyperthyroidism that later progressed to Graves' ophthalmopathy. The DNA of the CDR3 is TGTGCCAGCAGTTCCATTTGGACAGGGGGCAACAATCAGCCCCAGCATTTT. This gives the protein CASSSIWTGGNNQPQHF.